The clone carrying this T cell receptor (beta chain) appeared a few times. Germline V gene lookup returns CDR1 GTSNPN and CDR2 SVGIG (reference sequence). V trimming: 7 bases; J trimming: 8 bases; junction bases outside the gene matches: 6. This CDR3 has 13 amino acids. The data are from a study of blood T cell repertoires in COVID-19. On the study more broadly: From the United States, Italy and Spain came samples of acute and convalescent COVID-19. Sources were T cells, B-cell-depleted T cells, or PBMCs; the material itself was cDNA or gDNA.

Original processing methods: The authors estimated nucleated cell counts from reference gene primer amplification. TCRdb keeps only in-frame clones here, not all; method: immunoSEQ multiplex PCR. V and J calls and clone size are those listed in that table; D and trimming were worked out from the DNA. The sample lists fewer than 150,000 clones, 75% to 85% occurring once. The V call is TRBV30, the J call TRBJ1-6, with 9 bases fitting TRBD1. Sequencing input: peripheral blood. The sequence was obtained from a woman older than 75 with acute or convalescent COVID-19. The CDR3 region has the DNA TGTGCCTACCGGACAGGGGTTCATTCACCCCTCCACTTT. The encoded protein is CAYRTGVHSPLHF.